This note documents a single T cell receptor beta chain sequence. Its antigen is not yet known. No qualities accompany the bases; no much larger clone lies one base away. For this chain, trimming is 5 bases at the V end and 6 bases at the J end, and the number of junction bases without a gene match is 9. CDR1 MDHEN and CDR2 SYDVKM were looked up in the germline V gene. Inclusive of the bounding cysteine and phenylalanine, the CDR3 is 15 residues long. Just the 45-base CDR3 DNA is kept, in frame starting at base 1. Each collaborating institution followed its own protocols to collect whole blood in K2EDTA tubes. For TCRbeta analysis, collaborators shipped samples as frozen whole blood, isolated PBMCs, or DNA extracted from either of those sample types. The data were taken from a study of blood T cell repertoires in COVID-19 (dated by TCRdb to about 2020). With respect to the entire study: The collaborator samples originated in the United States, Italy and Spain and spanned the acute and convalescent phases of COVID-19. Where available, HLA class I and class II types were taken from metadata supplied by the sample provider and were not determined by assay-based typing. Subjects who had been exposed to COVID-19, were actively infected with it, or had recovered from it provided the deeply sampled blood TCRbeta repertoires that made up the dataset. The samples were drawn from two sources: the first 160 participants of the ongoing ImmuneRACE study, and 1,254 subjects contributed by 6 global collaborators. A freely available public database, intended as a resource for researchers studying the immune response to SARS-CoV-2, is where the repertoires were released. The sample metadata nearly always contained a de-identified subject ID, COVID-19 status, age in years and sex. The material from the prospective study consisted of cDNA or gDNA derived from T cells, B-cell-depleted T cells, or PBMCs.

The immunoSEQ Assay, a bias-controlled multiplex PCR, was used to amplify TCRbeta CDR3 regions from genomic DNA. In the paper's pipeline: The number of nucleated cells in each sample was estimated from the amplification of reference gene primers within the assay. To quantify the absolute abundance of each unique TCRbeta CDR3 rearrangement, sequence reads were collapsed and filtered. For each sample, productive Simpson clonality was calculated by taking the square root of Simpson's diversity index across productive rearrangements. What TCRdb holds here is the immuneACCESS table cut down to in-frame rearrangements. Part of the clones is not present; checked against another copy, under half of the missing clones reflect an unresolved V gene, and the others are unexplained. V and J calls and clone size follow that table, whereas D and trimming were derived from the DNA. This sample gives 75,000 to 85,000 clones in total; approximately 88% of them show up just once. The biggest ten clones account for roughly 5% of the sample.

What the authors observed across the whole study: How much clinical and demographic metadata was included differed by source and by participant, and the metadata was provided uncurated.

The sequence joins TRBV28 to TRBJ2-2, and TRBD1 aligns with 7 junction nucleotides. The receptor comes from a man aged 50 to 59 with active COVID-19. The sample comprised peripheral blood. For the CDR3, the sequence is CASSLRRTGAGELFF. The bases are TGTGCCAGCAGTCTCCGCAGAACAGGGGCCGGGGAGCTGTTTTTT.